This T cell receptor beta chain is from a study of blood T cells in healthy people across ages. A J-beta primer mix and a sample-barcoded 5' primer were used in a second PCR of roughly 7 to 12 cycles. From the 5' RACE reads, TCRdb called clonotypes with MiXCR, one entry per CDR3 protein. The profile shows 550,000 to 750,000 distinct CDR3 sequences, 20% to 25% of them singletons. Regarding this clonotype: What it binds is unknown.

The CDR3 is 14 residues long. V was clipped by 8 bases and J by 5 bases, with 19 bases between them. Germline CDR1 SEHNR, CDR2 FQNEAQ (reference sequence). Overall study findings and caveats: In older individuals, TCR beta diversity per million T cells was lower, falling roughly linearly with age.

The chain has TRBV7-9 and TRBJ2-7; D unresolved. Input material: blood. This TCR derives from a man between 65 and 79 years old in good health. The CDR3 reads CASPPGPIIDEQYF. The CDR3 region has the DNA TGTGCCAGCCCCCCGGGTCCGATTATCGACGAGCAGTACTTC.